This passage covers 23 T cell receptor beta chains from one sample sequenced in a study of T cell repertoires in cytomegalovirus infection. TCRdb reanalysed the reads using MiXCR and keeps one entry per CDR3 protein. Among around 74,000 distinct CDR3 sequences listed, roughly 3.6% were seen once. The sequencing sample was made of PBMCs. The receptors were gathered from a human donor in good health (CMV status not recorded). Some clones in this sample may be carry-over from other donors' samples.

This clonotype was counted at least ten times. J is TRBJ2-1 and V is TRBV20-1, with D uncertain. The germline V gene has CDR1 DFQATT and CDR2 SNEGSKA (reference sequence). The V end was cut by 6 bases, the J end by 0 bases, with 9 bases between. The CDR3 runs 13 residues. For the CDR3, the DNA is TGCAGTGCCCCGCCTAGCTCCTACAATGAGCAGTTCTTC. This codes for CSAPPSSYNEQFF.

This clonotype was picked up a small number of times. J is TRBJ1-1 and V is TRBV12-3 or TRBV12-4, with D possibly being TRBD1 (5 bases). The CDR3 consists of 12 residues. V lost 5 bases and J lost 7, with 11 bases in between. This CDR3 is CASSGTWGEAFF. In nucleotides, the CDR3 is TGTGCCAGCAGTGGGACTTGGGGTGAAGCTTTCTTT.

This clonotype was recorded at least ten times. The gene calls are TRBV27 and TRBJ1-3; D not resolved. CDR3 length: 18 residues. CDR1 and CDR2 from the germline V gene are MNHEY and SMNVEV (reference sequence). The V end was cut by 6 bases, the J end by 0 bases, with 21 bases between. CDR3 amino acids: CASSSSGRPPSSGNTIYF. In DNA form, the CDR3 reads TGTGCCAGCAGCTCCTCGGGCAGACCACCCAGCTCTGGAAACACCATATATTTT.

In its sample, this clonotype was seen many times. V and J are TRBV28 and TRBJ1-1; possible D gene TRBD1, 5 bases. The CDR3 contains 17 residues. V gave up 7 bases and J gave up 0 bases, with 21 bases separating them. The germline V gene has CDR1 MDHEN and CDR2 SYDVKM. In DNA, the CDR3 is TGTGCCAGCACCAGACGTGGTTTCGGGGCGATGAACACTGAAGCTTTCTTT. Amino acids: CASTRRGFGAMNTEAFF.

This clonotype was detected ten times or more. This rearrangement joins TRBV9 to TRBJ2-5; 7 nucleotides agree with TRBD1. The CDR3 has 15 residues. V was clipped by 0 bases and J by 5 bases; unmatched bases: 7. Germline V CDR1 and CDR2: SGDLS, YYNGEE. This CDR3 is CASSVEIGRGETQYF. DNA for the CDR3: TGTGCCAGCAGCGTAGAAATCGGCAGGGGGGAGACCCAGTACTTC.

This clonotype was seen ten or more times. The CDR3 region has the DNA TGTGCCAGCAGCCCCCTTGTTTTGTCGGGCCCAAAAAACATTCAGTACTTC. This translates into CASSPLVLSGPKNIQYF. This chain uses TRBV7-9 with TRBJ2-4, with D unclear. Trimming removed 5 bases from V and 4 bases from J, with 21 bases in between. The CDR3 has 17 amino acids. Germline loops: CDR1 SEHNR, CDR2 FQNEAQ (reference sequence).

This clonotype was picked up many times. The chain has TRBV7-9 and TRBJ2-2; no definite D call. This CDR3 is built from 16 residues. The germline CDR1 and CDR2 sequences are SEHNR and FQNEAQ (reference sequence). V was pared by 0 bases and J by 5 bases, with 13 bases between. The CDR3 loop is CASSLALSSQTGELFF. CDR3 sequence (DNA): TGTGCCAGCAGCTTAGCGCTGAGTTCCCAAACCGGGGAGCTGTTTTTT.

Many counts were recorded for this clonotype. The chain couples TRBV5-4 to TRBJ2-1; the match to TRBD1 covers 7 bases. V shed 3 bases, J shed 8 bases, and the junction held 5 bases outside the gene matches. CDR3 length equals 13 residues. In germline, CDR1 is SGHNT, CDR2 YYREEE (reference sequence). This CDR3 is CASSSDRAYEQFF. The CDR3 coding sequence is TGTGCCAGCAGCTCTGACAGGGCCTATGAGCAGTTCTTC. Complete variable domain (other parts from reference TRBV5-4 and TRBJ2-1): ETGVTQSPTHLIKTRGQQVTLRCSSQSGHNTVSWYQQALGQGPQFIFQYYREEENGRGNFPPRFSGLQFPNYSSELNVNALELDDSALYLCASSSDRAYEQFFGPGTRLTVL.

A note on this clonotype: This CDR3 is missing its conserved last phenylalanine or tryptophan, likely due to a read error. The chain combines TRBV10-3 with TRBJ2-7, with a weak D call TRBD1 (6 bases). CDR1 and CDR2 (germline): ENHRY, SYGVKD. This CDR3 is 15 amino acids long. The ends were cut back, 3 bases at V and 6 bases at J, with 18 bases in the middle. The CDR3 spells CAISEDRNVNCEQYL. CDR3 in DNA: TGTGCCATCAGTGAAGACAGGAACGTAAACTGCGAGCAGTACCTC.

This clonotype was seen ten or more times. The J gene is TRBJ1-5, the V gene TRBV7-2; tentatively, D is TRBD1 (5 bases). The germline CDR1 and CDR2 sequences are SGHTA and FQGNSA. The CDR3 covers 16 residues. The ends were cut back, 4 bases at V and 4 bases at J, with 17 bases in the middle. The CDR3 reads CASSSRSGLGNQPQHF. CDR3 nucleotides: TGTGCCAGCAGCTCTCGTTCAGGGTTGGGGAATCAGCCCCAGCATTTT.

This clonotype was seen ten or more times. This chain connects TRBV12-3 or TRBV12-4 to TRBJ2-1; a possible D gene is TRBD2 (6 bases). Trimming removed 6 bases at V and 6 bases at J, with 9 bases between. The CDR3 sequence is 12 residues long. This chain's CDR3 is CASRRDFNEQFF. The CDR3 bases are TGTGCCAGCAGACGGGACTTCAATGAGCAGTTCTTC.

A note on this clonotype: Just one base apart from a much larger clone, this may be a read error. Without the conserved terminal phenylalanine or tryptophan, this CDR3 likely stems from a read error. The chain links TRBV5-1 to TRBJ1-1; D perhaps matches TRBD1 (6 bases). Trimming removed 5 bases at V and 3 bases at J, with 14 bases between. This CDR3 is built from 14 residues. Germline lookup yields CDR1 SGHRS and CDR2 YFSETQ. The CDR3 DNA is TGCGCCAGCAGGTCATACAGGGAACACACTGAAGCTTTCTCT. Translating gives CASRSYREHTEAFS.

This clonotype has ten or more counts. This sequence joins TRBV5-6 and TRBJ2-1; D might be TRBD2 (5 bases). V dropped 4 bases and J dropped 7 bases, with 9 bases sitting between them. This CDR3 is built from 12 residues. Germline V gene data show CDR1 as SGHDT and CDR2 as YYEEEE. CDR3 bases: TGTGCCAGCAGCCCCACTAGGAATGAGCAGTTCTTC. Translation gives CASSPTRNEQFF.

This clonotype was recorded at least ten times. This chain links TRBV6-6 with TRBJ2-7, with 8 bases that match TRBD2. V was clipped by 5 bases and J by 7 bases; unmatched bases: 13. Germline loops: CDR1 MNHNY, CDR2 SVGAGI (reference sequence). The CDR3 covers 15 residues. CDR3 sequence: CASSDGRGGAGEQYF. The CDR3, as DNA: TGTGCCAGCAGTGACGGTCGGGGGGGTGCCGGAGAGCAGTACTTC.

This clonotype was seen ten or more times. This chain uses TRBV6-6 with TRBJ2-7, with D perhaps matching TRBD1 (7 bases). Germline assignment: CDR1 MNHNY and CDR2 SVGAGI (reference sequence). The CDR3 is made up of 15 amino acids. Deletions cut 6 bases from V and 0 bases from J, with 15 bases between. CDR3 coding DNA: TGTGCCAGCAGATCAGGGGGGCGCCCCTCCTACGAGCAGTACTTC. The encoded protein is CASRSGGRPSYEQYF.

This clonotype was recorded many times. The chain is built from TRBV7-2 and TRBJ2-5, with D tentatively TRBD1 (6 bases). This CDR3 comprises 14 residues. Deletions cut 5 bases from V and 5 bases from J, with 15 bases between. In germline, CDR1 is SGHTA, CDR2 FQGNSA. The CDR3 here is CASSAYRESETQYF. The CDR3 nucleotides read TGTGCCAGCAGCGCCTACAGGGAATCGGAGACCCAGTACTTC.

In this sample, this clonotype turned up many times. The chain is built from TRBV19 and TRBJ1-5; D not certain. CDR3 length: 14 residues. Germline loops: CDR1 LNHDA, CDR2 SQIVND (reference sequence). V was shortened by 3 bases and J by 3 bases, with 9 bases between the two germline ends. As DNA, the CDR3 is TGTGCCAGTAGTATTTTGGGCCACAATCAGCCCCAGCATTTT. It is translated as CASSILGHNQPQHF.

This clonotype appeared many times. This rearrangement joins TRBV28 to TRBJ1-1; no clear D. The CDR3 has 13 amino acids. Germline-derived CDR1 and CDR2 are MDHEN and SYDVKM. Trimming left V 2 bases short and J 4 bases short, with 8 bases between. As DNA, the CDR3 is TGTGCCAGCAGTTTAAGGCAAAGCACTGAAGCTTTCTTT. This sequence encodes CASSLRQSTEAFF.

This clonotype was seen repeatedly, ten times or more. J is TRBJ2-3 and V is TRBV7-2; TRBD1 or TRBD2 may be the D gene (5 bases each). V gave up 4 bases and J gave up 0 bases, with 8 bases separating them. CDR3 size: 14 residues. The germline V gene has CDR1 SGHTA and CDR2 FQGNSA. The CDR3 loop reads CASSSGRSTDTQYF. DNA of the CDR3: TGTGCCAGCAGCTCGGGACGTAGCACAGATACGCAGTATTTT.

In its sample, this clonotype was seen many times. The chain couples TRBV20-1 to TRBJ1-1; D unclear. Germline CDR1 and CDR2: DFQATT and SNEGSKA (reference sequence). The CDR3 runs 12 residues. The CDR3 DNA reads as TGCAGCGCCTTCCACGGGGATACTGAAGCTTTCTTT. Translation: CSAFHGDTEAFF.

This clonotype was detected ten times or more. The chain combines TRBV5-1 with TRBJ2-4; a possible D gene is TRBD2 (5 bases). CDR3 length equals 12 residues. CDR1 is SGHRS and CDR2 is YFSETQ in the germline V gene. Trimming took off 1 base at V and 9 bases at J, with 8 bases between the two ends. CDR3 loop: CASSLTSSIQYF. In DNA form, the CDR3 reads TGCGCCAGCAGCTTGACTAGTAGCATTCAGTACTTC.

This clonotype was recorded at least ten times. Here the CDR3 reads CASSYSGGGGETQYF. The CDR3 DNA sequence: TGTGCCAGCAGTTACTCGGGGGGTGGCGGAGAGACCCAGTACTTC. This chain links TRBV6-2 or TRBV6-3 with TRBJ2-5, with D perhaps TRBD2 (6 bases). The germline V gene encodes CDR1 MNHEY and CDR2 SVGEGT. This CDR3 contains 15 residues. The V end lost 0 bases, the J end lost 4 bases, and 12 bases lay between the germline ends.

There are many counts of this clonotype. In DNA, the CDR3 is TGTGCCATCAGGGACGGGACTGATAATTCACCCCTCCACTTT. This codes for CAIRDGTDNSPLHF. The chain has TRBV10-3 and TRBJ1-6, with D possibly being TRBD1 (5 bases). The CDR3 is 14 amino acids. The germline V and J ends were trimmed by 6 bases and 5 bases, with 11 bases remaining between them. The V gene's germline CDR1 is ENHRY and CDR2 SYGVKD.